The clone carrying this T cell receptor (beta chain) was seen at least ten times. The antigen is unknown. V was clipped by 0 bases and J by 8 bases, with 13 bases between them. Germline V gene data show CDR1 as SGHAT and CDR2 as FQNNGV. The CDR3 is 14 amino acids. Unsorted libraries were derived from 2 million PBMCs stored at -80 C. The cDNA was generated by 5'RACE with 10-nucleotide random UMIs. TCRdb re-derived calls from the 5' RACE reads in MiXCR, one entry per CDR3 protein. This sample has almost 30,000 distinct CDR3 sequences; about 12% occur once, and the top ten carry about 6%. These data belong to a study of neurological immune-mediated disorders. Findings and caveats of the study: Private repertoires in all groups were suggested, as expanded clones shared no CDR3 amino acid sequences across subjects.

Sequences were obtained from PBMCs. The chain links TRBV11-2 to TRBJ1-2, with a tentative D call TRBD1 (5 bases). The clonotype was recovered from a woman in her fifties or sixties in good health. CDR3 in DNA: TGTGCCAGCAGCTTAGATGGAGGGGCAGGGGGCTACACCTTC. Translation gives CASSLDGGAGGYTF. Based on the CDR3 plus reference TRBV11-2 and TRBJ1-2, the full variable domain is EAGVAQSPRYKIIEKRQSVAFWCNPISGHATLYWYQQILGQGPKLLIQFQNNGVVDDSQLPKDRFSAERLKGVDSTLKIQPAKLEDSAVYLCASSLDGGAGGYTFGSGTRLTVV.